The 28 T cell receptor beta chains below all came from one sample that was sequenced in a study of beta chain features in type 1 diabetes. TCRB transcripts that were expressed got sequenced, as all of the isolated RNA had been reverse transcribed. The table came from immunoSEQ multiplex PCR; TCRdb's copy has only in-frame clones and leaves some out. The sample has about 320,000 clones, 12% to 15% seen once; the top ten hold about 6.7%. Sequenced: central memory CD4+ T cells from blood. These receptors came from a man aged 30 to 45 in good health.

The chain joins TRBV19 to TRBJ2-2; 11 nucleotides agree with TRBD2. This CDR3 region has 16 residues. CDR1 and CDR2 (germline): LNHDA, SQIVND (reference sequence). The ends lost 6 bases at V and 7 bases at J; junction bases unmatched: 10. CDR3 coding DNA: TGTGCCAGTAGAGGACTAGCGGGCGTCGGAATCGGGGAGCTGTTTTTT. Its protein product is CASRGLAGVGIGELFF.

This clone appeared a few times. The chain carries TRBV5-5 and TRBJ1-3; D gene unclear. V gave up 3 bases and J gave up 2 bases, with 12 bases separating them. The CDR3 totals 15 residues. Germline V gives CDR1 SGHKS, CDR2 YYEKEE (reference sequence). The CDR3, as DNA: TGTGCCAGCAGCTCCACGGGGAGCCCTGGAAACACCATATATTTT. Translating it yields CASSSTGSPGNTIYF.

There are a few counts of this clone. The rearrangement links TRBV9 to TRBJ1-4; possible D gene TRBD1, 5 bases. CDR3 length: 15 amino acids. V lost 1 base, J lost 3 bases, and 10 bases lay in between. Germline V gene lookup returns CDR1 SGDLS and CDR2 YYNGEE. The CDR3 nucleotides read TGTGCCAGCAGCGTATCGGGGGGTCCTAATGAAAAACTGTTTTTT. Amino acids: CASSVSGGPNEKLFF.

This clone was detected only a few times. This chain joins TRBV4-1 and TRBJ1-2, with TRBD1 identical over 8 bases. Germline values: CDR1 MGHRA, CDR2 YSYEKL. This CDR3 has 14 residues. The ends lost 4 bases at V and 4 bases at J; junction bases unmatched: 5. The CDR3 nucleotides read TGCGCCAGCAGCCCAGGGGGCCGCAGCTATGGCTACACCTTC. It translates to CASSPGGRSYGYTF.

This clone was seen a single time. The V gene is TRBV11-3, the J gene TRBJ2-1; tentative D call: TRBD2 (5 bases). CDR1 and CDR2 from the germline V gene are SGHNT and YENEEA. The CDR3 runs to 15 residues. V shed 1 base and J shed 3 bases, with 10 bases lying between them. The CDR3 spells CASSLGEPSYNEQFF. In nucleotides, the CDR3 is TGTGCCAGCAGCTTAGGGGAGCCCAGCTACAATGAGCAGTTCTTC.

This clone was counted between two and nine times. The gene calls are TRBV19 and TRBJ2-5, with D possibly matching TRBD1 (5 bases). The CDR3 sequence is 15 residues long. CDR1 and CDR2 (germline): LNHDA, SQIVND (reference sequence). V lost 6 bases, J lost 2 bases, and 16 bases lay in between. The CDR3 DNA follows: TGTGCCAGTAGGGGCCCTGGGGCTCCACAAGAGACCCAGTACTTC. Translation: CASRGPGAPQETQYF.

This clone was counted only a few times. The genes are TRBV7-2 and TRBJ2-5; 7 positions match TRBD1. CDR3 length: 16 amino acids. CDR1 and CDR2 (germline): SGHTA, FQGNSA. Unmatched junction bases numbered 6, after V lost 2 bases and J lost 0 bases. CDR3 loop: CASSLTPRGYQETQYF. In nucleotides, the CDR3 is TGTGCCAGCAGCTTAACCCCCAGGGGGTACCAAGAGACCCAGTACTTC. Complete variable domain (other parts from reference TRBV7-2 and TRBJ2-5): GAGVSQSPSNKVTEKGKDVELRCDPISGHTALYWYRQSLGQGLEFLIYFQGNSAPDKSGLPSDRFSAERTGGSVSTLTIQRTQQEDSAVYLCASSLTPRGYQETQYFGPGTRLLVL.

V and J are TRBV2 and TRBJ2-5; D ambiguous. The DNA matches TRBJ2-7 better at its end, which makes the J call doubtful. The CDR3 extends over 10 amino acids. In germline, CDR1 is SNHLY, CDR2 FYNNEI. The CDR3 sequence: CASSSYEQYF. CDR3 in DNA: TGTGCCAGCAGTTCCTACGAGCAGTACTTC.

The chain combines TRBV30 with TRBJ2-7; D not resolved. The germline V and J ends were trimmed by 0 bases and 3 bases, with 6 bases remaining between them. This CDR3 is built from 12 residues. Looked up from germline, CDR1 is GTSNPN and CDR2 is SVGIG (reference sequence). This CDR3 reads CAWSVADYEQYV. The DNA for the CDR3 is TGTGCCTGGAGTGTTGCGGACTACGAGCAGTACGTC.

This clone occurred a few times. The CDR3 is CASSLGGFEKLFF. CDR3 bases: TGTGCCAGCAGCTTGGGAGGTTTTGAAAAACTGTTTTTT. The chain is built from TRBV5-6 and TRBJ1-4; D is unclear. This CDR3 is built from 13 residues. V was trimmed by 0 bases and J by 7 bases, leaving 7 bases between them. The germline V gene has CDR1 SGHDT and CDR2 YYEEEE.

The chain combines TRBV9 with TRBJ1-1; D is unclear. V was clipped by 0 bases and J by 6 bases, with 9 bases between them. CDR1 and CDR2 from the germline V gene are SGDLS and YYNGEE. The CDR3 spans 13 residues. Here the CDR3 DNA reads TGTGCCAGCAGCGTAGTCAGTGGGGCTGAAGCTTTCTTT. Residues: CASSVVSGAEAFF. Full variable domain (remainder filled in from reference TRBV9 and TRBJ1-1): DSGVTQTPKHLITATGQRVTLRCSPRSGDLSVYWYQQSLDQGLQFLIQYYNGEERAKGNILERFSAQQFPDLHSELNLSSLELGDSALYFCASSVVSGAEAFFGQGTRLTVV.

This clone was seen more than once but under ten times. The chain joins TRBV19 to TRBJ1-3, with D unresolved. The V and J ends lost 5 bases and 0 bases respectively, with 17 bases between them. This CDR3 region has 17 residues. Looked up from germline, CDR1 is LNHDA and CDR2 is SQIVND (reference sequence). For the CDR3, the DNA is TGTGCCAGTAGTCCCCAAAGGATCCGTAGCTCTGGAAACACCATATATTTT. It is translated as CASSPQRIRSSGNTIYF.

This clone has more than one count but fewer than ten. This chain joins TRBV9 and TRBJ2-5; 11 bases agree with TRBD2. V shed 4 bases and J 2 bases; nucleotides not matched to a gene: 7. Germline loops: CDR1 SGDLS, CDR2 YYNGEE. The CDR3 consists of 16 residues. DNA of the CDR3: TGTGCCAGCAGCCCCACTAGCGGGGGTAAACAAGAGACCCAGTACTTC. This sequence encodes CASSPTSGGKQETQYF.

This clone was counted only a few times. This chain uses TRBV9 with TRBJ1-1, with D possibly matching TRBD1 (6 bases). V was trimmed by 4 bases and J by 1 base, leaving 11 bases between them. CDR1 is SGDLS, CDR2 YYNGEE, per germline. The CDR3 contains 14 residues. The CDR3 region is CASSLTGTNTEAFF. CDR3 coding DNA: TGTGCCAGCAGCCTCACAGGGACGAACACTGAAGCTTTCTTT.

This chain links TRBV5-1 with TRBJ2-3; 9 bases agree with TRBD1. This CDR3 is 14 amino acids long. V trimming: 6 bases; J trimming: 0 bases; junction bases outside the gene matches: 2. From germline, CDR1 is SGHRS and CDR2 YFSETQ. For the CDR3, the DNA is TGCGCCAGCAACAGGGGGCTTAGCACAGATACGCAGTATTTT. Translation gives CASNRGLSTDTQYF.

In the case of this clone: At the DNA level, this CDR3 is encoded by other sequences in the same sample as well. The chain is built from TRBV7-3 and TRBJ2-1; no clear D. The V end lost 5 bases, the J end lost 5 bases, and 10 bases lay between the germline ends. The CDR3 length is 13 residues. Germline V gives CDR1 SGHTA, CDR2 FQGTGA. Written as DNA, the CDR3 is TGTGCCAGCAGCCTTGGACCAAACAATGAGCAGTTCTTC. Its protein product is CASSLGPNNEQFF.

This clone has just a few counts. The chain combines TRBV10-3 with TRBJ2-5; 10 bases line up with TRBD2. The germline V gene encodes CDR1 ENHRY and CDR2 SYGVKD. This CDR3 comprises 14 residues. V dropped 6 bases and J dropped 5; count of bases not matched to a gene: 6. DNA for the CDR3: TGTGCCATCAGAGAAGCGGGGGGGCTTGAGACCCAGTACTTC. Translation gives CAIREAGGLETQYF.

This chain joins TRBV29-1 and TRBJ2-3, with a tentative D call TRBD1 (5 bases). Between the trimmed V and J ends, which lost 3 bases and 7 bases, there was a span of 11 bases. Germline loops: CDR1 SQVTM, CDR2 ANQGSEA. The CDR3 is 12 amino acids. CDR3 nucleotides: TGCAGCGTTGACAGGGAAGGATATACGCAGTATTTT. Translating gives CSVDREGYTQYF.

The V and J genes are TRBV4-2 and TRBJ2-5, with unresolved D. Germline V lookup: CDR1 LGHNA, CDR2 YNFKEQ. The CDR3 covers 12 residues. Deletions cut 5 bases from V and 2 bases from J, with 6 bases between. This CDR3 reads CASSFLQETQYF. The CDR3 DNA reads as TGTGCCAGCAGCTTTCTGCAAGAGACCCAGTACTTC.

This clone was counted only a few times. J is TRBJ1-2 and V is TRBV7-8; D call uncertain. The CDR3 is made up of 13 amino acids. Germline lookup yields CDR1 SGHVS and CDR2 FQNEAQ. Between the trimmed V and J ends, which lost 5 bases and 8 bases, there was a span of 15 bases. CDR3 loop: CASSQSHYSGYTF. The CDR3 nucleotides read TGTGCCAGCAGCCAATCCCATTACTCCGGCTACACCTTC.

This clone was seen more than once but under ten times. V gene TRBV4-1 combines with J gene TRBJ1-1; D unresolved. Trimming stripped 0 bases from V and 1 base from J, with 9 bases between. CDR3 size: 15 residues. Germline values: CDR1 MGHRA, CDR2 YSYEKL. The CDR3 DNA is TGCGCCAGCAGCCAAGAACCGAGGAGGAACACTGAAGCTTTCTTT. Translated: CASSQEPRRNTEAFF.

J is TRBJ1-3 and V is TRBV15, with a tentative D call TRBD1 (5 bases). V lost 0 bases to trimming and J lost 4 bases, with 10 bases between them. The CDR3 length is 15 residues. Germline V CDR1 and CDR2: LNHNV, YYDKDF (reference sequence). CDR3 sequence reads: CATSRDISGGNTIYF. The DNA of the CDR3 is TGTGCCACCAGCAGAGATATTTCAGGGGGAAACACCATATATTTT. The full variable domain, with the rest looked up from reference TRBV15 and TRBJ1-3, is DAMVIQNPRYQVTQFGKPVTLSCSQTLNHNVMYWYQQKSSQAPKLLFHYYDKDFNNEADTPDNFQSRRPNTSFCFLDIRSPGLGDTAMYLCATSRDISGGNTIYFGEGSWLTVV.

The CDR3 nucleotides read TGTGCCAGCAGTAACACGGACGGAATTTATGGCTACACCTTC. As protein: CASSNTDGIYGYTF. This rearrangement joins TRBV2 to TRBJ1-2, with D hard to call. From germline, CDR1 is SNHLY and CDR2 FYNNEI. V was clipped by 5 bases and J by 5 bases, with 15 bases between them. The CDR3 consists of 14 residues.

This clone was seen only a few times. The genes are TRBV19 and TRBJ1-5; D is possibly TRBD1 (6 bases). CDR1 and CDR2 (germline): LNHDA, SQIVND (reference sequence). Trimming took 7 bases from V and 4 from J, leaving 14 bases between them. The length of the CDR3 is 14 residues. CDR3 sequence: CASNARGLNQPQHF. Here the CDR3 DNA reads TGTGCCAGTAATGCCAGGGGTCTAAATCAGCCCCAGCATTTT.

The table lists this clone with a count of one. The chain carries TRBV13 and TRBJ2-7; TRBD1 matches at 7 bases. CDR3 length equals 17 residues. Germline trimming cut 4 bases from V and 4 bases from J; bases unmatched to any gene: 16. CDR1 and CDR2 (germline): PRHDT, FYEKMQ (reference sequence). The CDR3 DNA is TGTGCCAGCAGCTACCGGGATCCGACAGGGCGGGCATACGAGCAGTACTTC. As protein: CASSYRDPTGRAYEQYF.

This clone was recorded only once. The rearrangement joins TRBV7-9 to TRBJ2-7; D is uncertain. The V gene's germline CDR1 is SEHNR and CDR2 FQNEAQ (reference sequence). The V and J ends lost 1 base and 6 bases respectively, with 10 bases between them. The CDR3 has 13 residues. The DNA for the CDR3 is TGTGCCAGCAGCTTAGATCAGCTTCTCGAGCAGTACGTC. It codes for CASSLDQLLEQYV.

CDR3 bases: TGCGCCAGCAGCCAAGTGCGGGGGTCGACCACCGGGGAGCTGTTTTTT. It translates to CASSQVRGSTTGELFF. The V gene is TRBV4-1, the J gene TRBJ2-2; 7 positions agree with TRBD2. CDR3 length equals 16 residues. Germline CDR1 is MGHRA and CDR2 is YSYEKL. The trim removed 1 base at V and 4 bases at J, leaving 6 bases unmatched.

This clone occurred a few times. The V and J genes are TRBV4-3 and TRBJ2-4; D possibly corresponds to TRBD2 (7 bases). This CDR3 is built from 15 residues. Between the trimmed V and J ends, which lost 0 bases and 7 bases, there was a span of 13 bases. CDR1 and CDR2 (germline): LGHNA, YSLEER. The DNA of the CDR3 is TGCGCCAGCAGCCAAGACGGGGGGCTTGGGAACATTCAGTACTTC. It is translated as CASSQDGGLGNIQYF.